This T cell receptor (beta chain) was sequenced for a study of blood T cell repertoires in COVID-19. Data came from immunoSEQ multiplex PCR; TCRdb stores just in-frame clones and leaves some out. The repertoire holds 370,000 or so clones, over 75% seen once, with about 1.5% in the top ten. This CDR3 contains 15 residues. Looked up from germline, CDR1 is SGDLS and CDR2 is YYNGEE. The V gene end was trimmed by 0 bases and the J gene end by 6 bases; junction bases not matched to a gene: 4. Sequenced material: PBMCs or T cells enriched from blood (not recorded which). This chain links TRBV9 with TRBJ2-1, with 9 nucleotides matching TRBD2. The receptor comes from a man aged 30 to 45 who had recovered from COVID-19. CDR3 nucleotides: TGTGCCAGCAGCGTAGTTCGAGCGGGGGGCAATGAGCAGTTCTTC. It encodes CASSVVRAGGNEQFF.